The sequence of this T cell receptor beta chain was determined in a study of T cell responses to AZD1222 COVID-19 vaccine. Points from the study as a whole: The CD4 TCRs associated with vaccination extended across spike and predominated at 160-218 and 743-854.

With respect to this clone: Its antigen is still unknown.

V was clipped by 5 bases and J by 5 bases; unmatched bases: 5. There are 14 residues in the CDR3. From germline, CDR1 is SGHAT and CDR2 FQNNGV. Here immunoSEQ multiplex PCR was the method, and the copy in TCRdb shows in-frame clones only, minus some. The sample holds 130,000 to 150,000 clones, about 86% seen once. Sequencing used peripheral blood, obtained 28 days after the second AZD1222 dose. The TCR was taken from an adult who received the AZD1222 COVID-19 vaccine. The chain recombines TRBV11-2 with TRBJ1-2; 10 positions agree with TRBD1. The CDR3 nucleotides read TGTGCCAGCAGCAGCTCGGACAGGGGGTATGGCTACACCTTC. It translates to CASSSSDRGYGYTF.